Listed below are T cell receptor beta chains from one sample, sequenced in a study of T cells in Graves' hyperthyroidism and ophthalmopathy. TCRdb reprocessed the multiplex PCR reads via MiXCR and lists one record per CDR3 protein. The sample carries fewer than 750,000 distinct CDR3 sequences, around 15% recorded once. Sequencing input: blood. These receptor sequences come from a woman aged 40 to 49 with Graves' ophthalmopathy. Each CDR3 is given with its conserved first and last residue. The D gene is left open where the match is weak. Not all rows give a size; the values are once, few, many and, for expanded clones, a class.

D: TRBD1
J: TRBJ1-5
size: .
V: TRBV2
CDR3: CASGGQGASNQPQHF
DNA: TGTGCCAGCGGGGGACAGGGGGCGAGCAATCAGCCCCAGCATTTT

D: TRBD2
J: TRBJ2-4
size: many
V: TRBV7-2
CDR3: CASSLVILAGPKNIQYF
DNA: TGTGCCAGCAGCTTAGTTATACTAGCGGGACCCAAAAACATTCAGTACTTC

D: .
J: TRBJ1-1
size: .
V: TRBV6-5
CDR3: CASSYFMGMEAFF
DNA: TGTGCCAGCAGTTACTTTATGGGGATGGAAGCTTTCTTT

D: .
J: TRBJ1-1
size: .
V: TRBV4-3
CDR3: CASSQDRAQGTEAFF
DNA: TGCGCCAGCAGCCAAGATAGGGCGCAGGGTACTGAAGCTTTCTTT

D: .
J: TRBJ2-7
size: few
V: TRBV19
CDR3: CASGSSAYEQYF
DNA: TGTGCCAGTGGGAGTAGCGCCTACGAGCAGTACTTC

D: .
J: TRBJ1-2
size: many
V: TRBV6-5
CDR3: CASSYPRGAGYGYTF
DNA: TGTGCCAGCAGTTACCCACGCGGGGCCGGCTATGGCTACACCTTC

D: .
J: TRBJ2-7
size: many
V: TRBV4-1
CDR3: CASSQGLPGRSEQYF
DNA: TGCGCCAGCAGCCAAGGCCTCCCCGGGAGAAGCGAGCAGTACTTC

D: .
J: TRBJ2-3
size: many
V: TRBV12-3/TRBV12-4
CDR3: CASSLVTRLTDTQYF
DNA: TGTGCCAGCAGTTTAGTCACGAGGCTTACAGATACGCAGTATTTT

D: .
J: TRBJ2-7
size: many
V: TRBV28
CDR3: CASSFPVTYEQYF
DNA: TGTGCCAGCAGTTTCCCCGTTACCTACGAGCAGTACTTC

D: .
J: TRBJ2-2
size: many
V: TRBV28
CDR3: CASSFGNTGELFF
DNA: TGTGCCAGCAGTTTCGGTAACACCGGGGAGCTGTTTTTT

D: TRBD2
J: TRBJ2-7
size: many
V: TRBV5-1
CDR3: CASRPAGGKYEQYF
DNA: TGCGCCAGCCGCCCAGCGGGAGGGAAGTACGAGCAGTACTTC

D: .
J: TRBJ2-7
size: many
V: TRBV19
CDR3: CASSGWLGSSYEQYF
DNA: TGTGCCAGTAGTGGATGGTTGGGTAGCTCCTACGAGCAGTACTTC

D: .
J: TRBJ1-1
size: .
V: TRBV2
CDR3: CASSEGTRSTEAFF
DNA: TGTGCCAGCAGTGAAGGGACTAGAAGCACTGAAGCTTTCTTT

D: .
J: TRBJ2-2
size: many
V: TRBV28
CDR3: CASSLLRGTGELFF
DNA: TGTGCCAGCAGTTTACTCCGGGGGACCGGGGAGCTGTTTTTT

D: .
J: TRBJ1-5
size: many
V: TRBV12-3/TRBV12-4
CDR3: CASSSMGPNQPQHF
DNA: TGTGCCAGCAGCTCGATGGGCCCCAATCAGCCCCAGCATTTT

D: .
J: TRBJ2-5
size: many
V: TRBV29-1
CDR3: CSVVPMKGVLQETQYF
DNA: TGCAGCGTTGTTCCGATGAAGGGGGTTCTTCAAGAGACCCAGTACTTC

D: .
J: TRBJ1-1
size: many
V: TRBV12-3/TRBV12-4
CDR3: CASSPSTATKGNTEAFF
DNA: TGTGCCAGCAGTCCCTCGACAGCCACGAAGGGGAACACTGAAGCTTTCTTT

D: .
J: TRBJ2-2
size: .
V: TRBV5-1
CDR3: CASSLEGHGTGELFF
DNA: TGCGCCAGCAGCTTGGAAGGGCACGGCACCGGGGAGCTGTTTTTT

D: TRBD1
J: TRBJ1-1
size: many
V: TRBV30
CDR3: CAWSPRGRGSNTEAFF
DNA: TGTGCCTGGAGTCCCCGCGGCAGGGGGTCGAACACTGAAGCTTTCTTT

D: .
J: TRBJ1-1
size: many
V: TRBV19
CDR3: CASRDVENTEAFF
DNA: TGTGCCAGTAGGGACGTAGAGAACACTGAAGCTTTCTTT

D: .
J: TRBJ1-2
size: few
V: TRBV3-1
CDR3: CASSQDLLGGASGYTF
DNA: TGTGCCAGCAGCCAAGATCTGTTGGGGGGCGCGAGTGGCTACACCTTC

D: .
J: TRBJ2-5
size: many
V: TRBV6-5
CDR3: CASSYNQGGETQYF
DNA: TGTGCCAGCAGTTACAACCAGGGGGGGGAGACCCAGTACTTC

D: .
J: TRBJ2-5
size: few
V: TRBV5-1
CDR3: CASSLVPGIQETQYF
DNA: TGCGCCAGCAGCTTGGTGCCAGGGATACAAGAGACCCAGTACTTC

D: TRBD1
J: TRBJ2-7
size: many
V: TRBV6-5
CDR3: CASSPGQGLYEQYF
DNA: TGTGCCAGCAGTCCGGGACAGGGCCTCTACGAGCAGTACTTC

D: TRBD1
J: TRBJ2-5
size: .
V: TRBV5-5
CDR3: CASSGDRGPQETQYF
DNA: TGTGCCAGCAGCGGGGACAGGGGCCCTCAAGAGACCCAGTACTTC

D: .
J: TRBJ2-7
size: many
V: TRBV6-2/TRBV6-3
CDR3: CASRPPAASYEQYF
DNA: TGTGCCAGCAGGCCCCCGGCGGCCTCCTACGAGCAGTACTTC

D: TRBD2
J: TRBJ2-7
size: many
V: TRBV2
CDR3: CASSEPGASGSGEQYF
DNA: TGTGCCAGCAGTGAACCTGGGGCTAGCGGGAGTGGCGAGCAGTACTTC

D: .
J: TRBJ1-5
size: many
V: TRBV28
CDR3: CASSSSLTGRAQPQHF
DNA: TGTGCCAGCAGTTCCTCCCTAACAGGGCGCGCTCAGCCCCAGCATTTT

D: .
J: TRBJ2-2
size: many
V: TRBV11-2
CDR3: CASSLVLGQAPRTGELFF
DNA: TGTGCCAGCAGCTTAGTCCTTGGGCAGGCCCCCCGCACCGGGGAGCTGTTTTTT

D: .
J: TRBJ1-2
size: many
V: TRBV15
CDR3: CATSRDIEMDYGYTF
DNA: TGTGCCACCAGCAGAGATATTGAGATGGACTATGGCTACACCTTC

D: .
J: TRBJ2-1
size: many
V: TRBV20-1
CDR3: CSWGRIYNEQFF
DNA: TGCAGTTGGGGTAGGATTTACAATGAGCAGTTCTTC

D: TRBD2
J: TRBJ2-1
size: many
V: TRBV20-1
CDR3: CSVAPVGGSSYNEQFF
DNA: TGCAGTGTGGCCCCGGTGGGAGGGAGCTCCTACAATGAGCAGTTCTTC

D: .
J: TRBJ1-5
size: many
V: TRBV6-5
CDR3: CASGRGVHQPQHF
DNA: TGTGCCAGCGGCAGGGGAGTTCATCAGCCCCAGCATTTT

D: .
J: TRBJ2-7
size: few
V: TRBV18
CDR3: CASSTWTETYEQYF
DNA: TGTGCCAGCTCAACCTGGACAGAGACCTACGAGCAGTACTTC

D: .
J: TRBJ1-5
size: many
V: TRBV20-1
CDR3: CSAREGVYRNQPQHF
DNA: TGCAGTGCTAGAGAGGGGGTTTATCGCAATCAGCCCCAGCATTTT

D: TRBD1
J: TRBJ1-2
size: many
V: TRBV28
CDR3: CASSTMGQGARGYTF
DNA: TGTGCCAGCAGTACCATGGGACAGGGGGCGCGAGGCTACACCTTC

D: .
J: TRBJ2-7
size: few
V: TRBV29-1
CDR3: CGVLGSSYEQYF
DNA: TGCGGCGTCTTGGGGAGCTCCTACGAGCAGTACTTC

D: .
J: TRBJ2-7
size: few
V: TRBV7-2
CDR3: CASSLGQTFYEQYF
DNA: TGTGCCAGCAGCTTAGGACAGACTTTCTACGAGCAGTACTTC

D: .
J: TRBJ1-2
size: .
V: TRBV11-2
CDR3: CASSREQGRANYGYTF
DNA: TGTGCCAGCAGCCGAGAACAGGGACGAGCTAACTATGGCTACACCTTC

D: .
J: TRBJ2-7
size: many
V: TRBV30
CDR3: CAWTRGGSSYEQYF
DNA: TGTGCCTGGACCAGGGGAGGGTCCTCCTACGAGCAGTACTTC

D: .
J: TRBJ1-5
size: many
V: TRBV27
CDR3: CASSSWGERNQPQHF
DNA: TGTGCCAGCAGTTCGTGGGGAGAACGCAATCAGCCCCAGCATTTT

D: .
J: TRBJ2-7
size: many
V: TRBV7-2
CDR3: CASSLWDLYEQYF
DNA: TGTGCCAGCAGCTTATGGGATTTGTACGAGCAGTACTTC

D: TRBD1
J: TRBJ2-7
size: many
V: TRBV6-1
CDR3: CASSVLGTGVVYEQYF
DNA: TGTGCCAGCAGTGTTTTGGGGACAGGGGTCGTTTACGAGCAGTACTTC

D: TRBD2
J: TRBJ2-2
size: .
V: TRBV4-2
CDR3: CASSQDSAGANTGELFF
DNA: TGTGCCAGCAGCCAAGATTCAGCGGGGGCGAACACCGGGGAGCTGTTTTTT

D: .
J: TRBJ2-7
size: many
V: TRBV28
CDR3: CASSFIGGTYEQYF
DNA: TGTGCCAGCAGTTTCATAGGCGGAACCTACGAGCAGTACTTC

D: TRBD1
J: TRBJ1-2
size: few
V: TRBV20-1
CDR3: CSASFPGQGNGYTF
DNA: TGCAGTGCTAGCTTTCCGGGACAGGGGAATGGCTACACCTTC

D: .
J: TRBJ1-5
size: .
V: TRBV18
CDR3: CASSPKQGGRGDQPQHF
DNA: TGTGCCAGCTCACCAAAGCAGGGAGGCCGTGGGGATCAGCCCCAGCATTTT

D: .
J: TRBJ1-2
size: few
V: TRBV6-2/TRBV6-3
CDR3: CASSYLEGNGYTF
DNA: TGTGCCAGCAGTTACCTCGAGGGGAATGGCTACACCTTC

D: .
J: TRBJ2-6
size: many
V: TRBV27
CDR3: CASGTTGANVLTF
DNA: TGTGCCAGCGGAACTACTGGGGCCAACGTCCTGACTTTC

D: .
J: TRBJ2-7
size: many
V: TRBV12-3/TRBV12-4
CDR3: CASSPGYEQYF
DNA: TGTGCCAGCAGTCCGGGATACGAGCAGTACTTC

D: TRBD2
J: TRBJ2-7
size: many
V: TRBV11-2
CDR3: CASSPRGGAGAPEQYF
DNA: TGTGCCAGCAGCCCCCGTGGCGGGGCGGGAGCCCCCGAGCAGTACTTC

D: .
J: TRBJ2-5
size: many
V: TRBV27
CDR3: CASSGGPPAEAQYF
DNA: TGTGCCAGCAGTGGGGGACCGCCGGCCGAGGCCCAGTACTTC

D: TRBD1
J: TRBJ2-4
size: .
V: TRBV19
CDR3: CASKKGQGAVNIQYF
DNA: TGTGCCAGTAAAAAAGGACAGGGGGCGGTGAACATTCAGTACTTC

D: TRBD1
J: TRBJ1-2
size: many
V: TRBV28
CDR3: CASSSGQGHHGYTF
DNA: TGTGCCAGCAGTAGTGGACAGGGGCACCATGGCTACACCTTC

D: .
J: TRBJ2-5
size: .
V: TRBV27
CDR3: CASSPQSTGVETQYF
DNA: TGTGCCAGCAGTCCACAGTCGACAGGAGTTGAGACCCAGTACTTC

D: TRBD2
J: TRBJ2-5
size: .
V: TRBV12-3/TRBV12-4
CDR3: CASSEAGGRQETQYF
DNA: TGTGCCAGCAGTGAAGCGGGGGGGAGACAAGAGACCCAGTACTTC

D: .
J: TRBJ1-1
size: .
V: TRBV19
CDR3: CASSIDHRNTEAFF
DNA: TGTGCCAGTAGTATAGACCACAGGAACACTGAAGCTTTCTTT

D: .
J: TRBJ2-2
size: .
V: TRBV12-3/TRBV12-4
CDR3: CASSLVQGWTGELFF
DNA: TGTGCCAGCAGTTTAGTTCAGGGTTGGACCGGGGAGCTGTTTTTT

D: TRBD1
J: TRBJ1-2
size: few
V: TRBV30
CDR3: CAWSTKPDRGTNYGYTF
DNA: TGTGCCTGGAGCACGAAGCCGGACAGGGGAACTAACTATGGCTACACCTTC

D: .
J: TRBJ1-1
size: .
V: TRBV27
CDR3: CASSLNRPAGNTEAFF
DNA: TGTGCCAGCAGTTTAAATCGTCCGGCGGGGAACACTGAAGCTTTCTTT